The T cell receptor (beta chain) under discussion was sequenced for a study of CD8+ T cells in alopecia areata (dated by TCRdb to about 2018). General notes on the study: Treated patients were enrolled in an open-label pilot trial of oral tofacitinib at 5 to 10 mg twice daily for moderate-to-severe alopecia areata. In treated patients, disease severity was measured using the SALT score, which gives the percentage of scalp surface area affected. On the human side, TCRbeta sequencing was run on scalp tissue and on sorted CD4+ and CD8+ peripheral blood T cells from healthy controls and from alopecia areata patients with either patchy or totalis/universalis disease. Tofacitinib was given for 6 to 18 months, followed by 6 months of follow-up off drug to assess delayed response and recurrence. RNA was extracted with the PAXgene miRNA kit for fixed scalp, the miRNeasy kit for PBMCs, and the RNeasy kit for mouse skin. Clonality in the scalp was compared among normal scalp (n=4), patchy alopecia areata scalp (n=8), and alopecia totalis/universalis scalp (n=8). Tofacitinib-treated patients had biopsies at baseline and at 4 and 24 weeks of treatment, with a later scalp biopsy in several patients. High-throughput TCRbeta sequencing was used to examine T cell clonal expansion in alopecia areata in both the C3H/HeJ mouse model and human patients. immunoSEQ multiplex PCR using 35 Vbeta forward primers and 13 Jbeta reverse primers was used to amplify TCRbeta CDR3 regions.

Regarding this clone: Its antigen specificity is not known. The sample holds no much larger clone one base away, and base qualities are not on file.

Library construction relied on the immunoSEQ multiplex PCR assay. RNA was extracted from all samples and reverse transcribed into cDNA as template for TCR sequencing. SuperScript III was used to make first-strand cDNA, primed with a 2:1 mix of oligo-dT and random hexamers. Amplification bias was assessed with a synthetic immune receptor repertoire, and residual bias was removed computationally. On the study's bioinformatics: After raw reads were preprocessed to remove errors, the CDR3 was defined following IMGT conventions as running from the conserved cysteine to phenylalanine. To get clonality, Shannon entropy was normalized by log2 of the number of productive unique TCRs and the result was subtracted from 1. Scalp TCRbeta sequences were cross-referenced with sorted blood CD4 and CD8 repertoires so that the CD4 or CD8 identity of scalp clones could be inferred. TCRdb limited this immuneACCESS table to in-frame rearrangements with V and J called. A share of clones is missing; checked studies link under half to unresolved V genes, and the rest is unexplained. That table gives V, J and clone size, and the DNA gave D and trimming. Counted in this sample were roughly 200,000 clones; around two fifths of them appeared once. The top ten clonotypes cover around 0.48% of the sample.

What the work shows at the level of the full study, not this receptor alone: Many expanded lesional clones persisted in scalp and blood during tofacitinib treatment, which may partly explain relapse after stopping treatment. Because the treated cohort was small and included a single nonresponder, larger studies are needed to assess links between baseline CD8+ expansion and response. With tofacitinib, both scalp clonality and the number of expanded CD8+ clones among the top 100 scalp clones went down significantly. Higher clonality and more expanded CD8+ clones were observed in lesional scalp than in normal scalp, particularly in alopecia totalis/universalis, a finding suggestive of antigenic drive. TCR sequences shared between patients were less clear than in mice, possibly partly because of HLA diversity in the patient population. Resident alphabeta T cells in normal human skin are also sequenced, complicating scalp TCR repertoire analysis, unlike mouse skin dominated by gammadelta T cells.

In light of the paper, this sample's treatment or condition label describes: oral pan-JAK inhibitor, 5-10 mg twice daily. Lesional scalp punch biopsies and peripheral blood were obtained from alopecia areata patients. PBMCs were isolated by density centrifugation and stained for CD3, CD4 and CD8, after which CD4+ and CD8+ T cells were sorted on a FACSAria. The specimen comprised CD4+ T cells sorted from blood, sampled at week 34, from a patient treated with tofacitinib. The receptor's source is a human donor with alopecia areata.

The nucleotides read TGTGCCACTAAGAGTCAGGGGACCGGGGAGCTGTTTTTT. Translated, this gives CATKSQGTGELFF. The receptor chain draws on TRBV15 and TRBJ2-2, with TRBD1 perhaps the D gene, on 6 matching bases. V is clipped by 9 bases and J by 5 bases, and the sequence between their germline boundaries is 13 bases long. The germline V gene (reference sequence) specifies LNHNV as CDR1 and YYDKDF as CDR2. The CDR3 covers 13 residues, taking in both the cysteine and the phenylalanine. The entry retains the CDR3 DNA only, 39 bases that are in frame from base 1.